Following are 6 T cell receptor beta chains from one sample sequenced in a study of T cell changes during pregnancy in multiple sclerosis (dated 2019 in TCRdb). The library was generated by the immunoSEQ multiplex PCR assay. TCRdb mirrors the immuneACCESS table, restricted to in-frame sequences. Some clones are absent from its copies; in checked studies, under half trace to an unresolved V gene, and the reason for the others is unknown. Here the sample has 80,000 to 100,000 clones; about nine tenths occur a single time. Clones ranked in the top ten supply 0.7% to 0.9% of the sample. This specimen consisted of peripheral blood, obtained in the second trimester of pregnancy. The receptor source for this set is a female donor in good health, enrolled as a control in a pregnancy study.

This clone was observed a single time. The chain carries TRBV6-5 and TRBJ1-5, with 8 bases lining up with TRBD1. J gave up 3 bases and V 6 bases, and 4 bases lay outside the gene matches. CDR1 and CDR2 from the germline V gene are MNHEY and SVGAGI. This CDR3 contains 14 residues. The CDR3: CASSPGGYNQPQHF. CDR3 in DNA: TGTGCCAGCAGCCCAGGGGGCTACAATCAGCCCCAGCATTTT.

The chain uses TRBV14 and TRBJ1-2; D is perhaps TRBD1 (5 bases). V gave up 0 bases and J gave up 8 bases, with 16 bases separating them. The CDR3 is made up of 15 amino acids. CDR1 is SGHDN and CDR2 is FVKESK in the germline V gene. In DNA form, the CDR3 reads TGTGCCAGCAGCCAAGATCATTGGGGGGGGGAAGGCTACACCTTC. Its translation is CASSQDHWGGEGYTF.

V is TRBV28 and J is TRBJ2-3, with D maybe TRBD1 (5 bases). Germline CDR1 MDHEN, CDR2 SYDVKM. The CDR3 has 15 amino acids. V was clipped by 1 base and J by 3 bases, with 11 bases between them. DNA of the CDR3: TGTGCCAGCAGTTTATATGTCAGGGAAACAGATACGCAGTATTTT. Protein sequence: CASSLYVRETDTQYF. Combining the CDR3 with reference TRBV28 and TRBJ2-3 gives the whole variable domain DVKVTQSSRYLVKRTGEKVFLECVQDMDHENMFWYRQDPGLGLRLIYFSYDVKMKEKGDIPEGYSVSREKKERFSLILESASTNQTSMYLCASSLYVRETDTQYFGPGTRLTVL.

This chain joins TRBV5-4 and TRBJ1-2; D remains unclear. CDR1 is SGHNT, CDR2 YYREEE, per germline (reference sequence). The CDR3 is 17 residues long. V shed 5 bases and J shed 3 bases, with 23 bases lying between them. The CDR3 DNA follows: TGTGCCAGCAGTCCTCGCATAACAGAAGGTAAGCACTATGGCTACACCTTC. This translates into CASSPRITEGKHYGYTF.

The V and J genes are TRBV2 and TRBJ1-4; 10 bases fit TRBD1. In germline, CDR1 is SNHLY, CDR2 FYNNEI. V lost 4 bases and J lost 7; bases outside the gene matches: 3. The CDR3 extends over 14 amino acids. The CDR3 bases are TGTGCCAGCAGTGGGACAGGGGGAGGTGAAAAACTGTTTTTT. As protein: CASSGTGGGEKLFF. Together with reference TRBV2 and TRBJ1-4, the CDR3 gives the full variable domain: EPEVTQTPSHQVTQMGQEVILRCVPISNHLYFYWYRQILGQKVEFLVSFYNNEISEKSEIFDDQFSVERPDGSNFTLKIRSTKLEDSAMYFCASSGTGGGEKLFFGSGTQLSVL.

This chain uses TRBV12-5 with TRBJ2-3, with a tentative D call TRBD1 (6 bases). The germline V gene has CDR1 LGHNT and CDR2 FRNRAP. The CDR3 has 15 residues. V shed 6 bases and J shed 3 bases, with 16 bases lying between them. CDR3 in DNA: TGTGCTAGTGGAACCGAGGGGGTTCGGACAGATACGCAGTATTTT. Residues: CASGTEGVRTDTQYF.